This TCR beta chain originates from a study of blood T cell repertoires in COVID-19. Study in general: Both acute and convalescent COVID-19 samples were obtained from the United States, Italy and Spain. Nucleic acid was either cDNA or gDNA, and it came from T cells, B-cell-depleted T cells, or PBMCs.

Germline CDR1 and CDR2: SGHRS and YFSETQ. Trimming pared 3 bases from V and 5 bases from J, leaving 18 bases between. This CDR3 is built from 16 residues. Source study methods: Researchers report that nucleated cell counts were estimated from reference gene primer amplification. The repertoire was sequenced with immunoSEQ multiplex PCR; TCRdb's copy has only in-frame clones and lacks some. V and J calls and clone size follow that table, whereas D and trimming were derived from the DNA. The sample gives about 41,000 clones, approximately 90% of which show up once; about 4.5% is in the top ten. Sequenced sample: peripheral blood. The genes are TRBV5-1 and TRBJ2-1; no reliable D call. The receptor was isolated from a man aged 60 to 69 with acute or convalescent COVID-19. The CDR3 here is CASSSMVSLADNEQFF. CDR3 coding DNA: TGCGCCAGCAGCTCGATGGTTTCCCTGGCGGACAATGAGCAGTTCTTC.